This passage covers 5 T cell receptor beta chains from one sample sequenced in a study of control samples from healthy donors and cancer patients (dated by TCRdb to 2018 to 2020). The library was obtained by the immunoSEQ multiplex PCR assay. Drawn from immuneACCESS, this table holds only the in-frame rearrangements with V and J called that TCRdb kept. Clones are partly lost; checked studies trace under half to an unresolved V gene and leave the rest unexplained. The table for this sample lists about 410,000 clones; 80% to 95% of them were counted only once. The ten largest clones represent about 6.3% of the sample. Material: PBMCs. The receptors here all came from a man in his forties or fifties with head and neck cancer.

The CDR3: CASSDAGLNQPQHF. CDR3 nucleotides: TGTGCCAGCAGCGACGCGGGGCTTAATCAGCCCCAGCATTTT. The chain couples TRBV7-2 to TRBJ1-5; weak D call: TRBD1 (5 bases). The CDR3 has 14 amino acids. CDR1 is SGHTA, CDR2 FQGNSA, per germline. Trimming shortened V by 5 bases and J by 4 bases, and 12 bases separated the two germline ends.

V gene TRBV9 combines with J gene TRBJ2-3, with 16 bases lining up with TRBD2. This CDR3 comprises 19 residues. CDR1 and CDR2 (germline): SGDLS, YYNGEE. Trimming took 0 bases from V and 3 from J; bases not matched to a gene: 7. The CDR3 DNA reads TGTGCCAGCAGCGTAGACCCGGGACTAGCGGGGGGGCTTACAGATACGCAGTATTTT. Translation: CASSVDPGLAGGLTDTQYF.

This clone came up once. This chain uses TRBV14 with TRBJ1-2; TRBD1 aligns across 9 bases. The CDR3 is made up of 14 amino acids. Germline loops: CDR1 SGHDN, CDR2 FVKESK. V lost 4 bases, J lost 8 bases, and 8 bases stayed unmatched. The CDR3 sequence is CASSPLGTGTGYTF. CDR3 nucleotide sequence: TGTGCCAGCAGCCCCCTTGGGACAGGGACCGGCTACACCTTC.

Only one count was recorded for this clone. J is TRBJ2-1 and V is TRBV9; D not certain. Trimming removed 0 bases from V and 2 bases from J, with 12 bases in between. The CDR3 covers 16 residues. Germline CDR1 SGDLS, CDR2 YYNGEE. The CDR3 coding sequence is TGTGCCAGCAGCGTAGTGGCTACCGGGCCCTACAATGAGCAGTTCTTC. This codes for CASSVVATGPYNEQFF.

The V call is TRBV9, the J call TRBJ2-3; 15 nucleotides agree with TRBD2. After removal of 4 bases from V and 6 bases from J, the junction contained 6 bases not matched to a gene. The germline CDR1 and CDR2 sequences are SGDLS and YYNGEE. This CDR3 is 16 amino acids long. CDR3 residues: CASSPRTSGGGDTQYF. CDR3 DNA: TGTGCCAGCAGCCCCAGGACTAGCGGGGGGGGTGATACGCAGTATTTT. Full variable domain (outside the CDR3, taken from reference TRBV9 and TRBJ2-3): DSGVTQTPKHLITATGQRVTLRCSPRSGDLSVYWYQQSLDQGLQFLIQYYNGEERAKGNILERFSAQQFPDLHSELNLSSLELGDSALYFCASSPRTSGGGDTQYFGPGTRLTVL.